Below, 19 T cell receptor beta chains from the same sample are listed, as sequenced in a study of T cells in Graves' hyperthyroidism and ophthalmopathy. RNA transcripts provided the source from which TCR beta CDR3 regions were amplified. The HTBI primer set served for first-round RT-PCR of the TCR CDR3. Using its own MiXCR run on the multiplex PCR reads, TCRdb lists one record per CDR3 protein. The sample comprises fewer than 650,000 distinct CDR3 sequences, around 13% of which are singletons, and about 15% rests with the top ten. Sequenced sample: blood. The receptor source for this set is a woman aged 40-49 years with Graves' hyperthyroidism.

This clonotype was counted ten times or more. The CDR3 region has the DNA TGCAGCGTTGAAGGGTGGGGGGACGGAAACACCATATATTTT. Its protein is CSVEGWGDGNTIYF. The rearrangement joins TRBV29-1 to TRBJ1-3, with a possible D match to TRBD1 (5 bases). This CDR3 contains 14 residues. CDR1 is SQVTM and CDR2 is ANQGSEA in the germline V gene. Trimming stripped 1 base from V and 4 bases from J, with 11 bases between.

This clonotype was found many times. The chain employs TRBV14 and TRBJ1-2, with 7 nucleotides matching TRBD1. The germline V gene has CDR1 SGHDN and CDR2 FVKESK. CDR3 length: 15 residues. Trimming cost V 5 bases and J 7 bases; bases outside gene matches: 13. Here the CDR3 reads CASSSPRTGDSGYTF. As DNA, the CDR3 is TGTGCCAGCAGCTCCCCTCGGACAGGAGATTCTGGCTACACCTTC.

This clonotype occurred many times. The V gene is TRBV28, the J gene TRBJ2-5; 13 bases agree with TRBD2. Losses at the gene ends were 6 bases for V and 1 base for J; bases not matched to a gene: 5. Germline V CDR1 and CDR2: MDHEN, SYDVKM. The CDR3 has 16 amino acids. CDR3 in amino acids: CASRPRTSGGQETQYF. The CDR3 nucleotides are TGTGCCAGCAGACCCCGGACTAGCGGGGGCCAAGAGACCCAGTACTTC.

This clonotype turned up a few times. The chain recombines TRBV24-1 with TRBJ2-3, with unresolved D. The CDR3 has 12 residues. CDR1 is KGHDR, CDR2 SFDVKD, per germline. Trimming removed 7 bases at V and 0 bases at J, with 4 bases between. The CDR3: CATRGSTDTQYF. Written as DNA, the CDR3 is TGTGCCACCAGGGGTAGCACAGATACGCAGTATTTT.

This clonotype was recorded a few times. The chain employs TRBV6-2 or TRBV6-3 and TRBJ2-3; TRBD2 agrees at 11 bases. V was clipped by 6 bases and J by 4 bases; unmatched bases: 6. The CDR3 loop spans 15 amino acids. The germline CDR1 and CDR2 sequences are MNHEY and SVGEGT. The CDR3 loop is CASRTLAGGPDTQYF. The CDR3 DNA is TGTGCCAGCAGGACCCTAGCGGGAGGCCCAGATACGCAGTATTTT.

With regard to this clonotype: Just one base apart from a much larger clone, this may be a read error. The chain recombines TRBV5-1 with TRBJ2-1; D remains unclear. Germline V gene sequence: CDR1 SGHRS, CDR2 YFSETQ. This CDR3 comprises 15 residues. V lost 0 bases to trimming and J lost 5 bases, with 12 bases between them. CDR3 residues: CASSLEDFYHNEQFF. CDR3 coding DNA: TGCGCCAGCAGCTTGGAAGACTTCTACCACAATGAGCAGTTCTTC.

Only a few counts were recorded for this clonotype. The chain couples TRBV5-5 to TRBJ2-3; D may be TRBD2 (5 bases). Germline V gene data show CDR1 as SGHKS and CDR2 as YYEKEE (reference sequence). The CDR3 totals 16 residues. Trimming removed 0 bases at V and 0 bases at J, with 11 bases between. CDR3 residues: CASSLGARGSTDTQYF. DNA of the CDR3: TGTGCCAGCAGCTTGGGGGCTCGCGGGAGCACAGATACGCAGTATTTT.

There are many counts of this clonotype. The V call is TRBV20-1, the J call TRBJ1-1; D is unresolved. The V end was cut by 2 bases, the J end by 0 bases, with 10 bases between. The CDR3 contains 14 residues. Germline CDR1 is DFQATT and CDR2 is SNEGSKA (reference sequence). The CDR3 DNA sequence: TGCAGTGCTAGACCCATACTCATGAACACTGAAGCTTTCTTT. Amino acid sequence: CSARPILMNTEAFF.

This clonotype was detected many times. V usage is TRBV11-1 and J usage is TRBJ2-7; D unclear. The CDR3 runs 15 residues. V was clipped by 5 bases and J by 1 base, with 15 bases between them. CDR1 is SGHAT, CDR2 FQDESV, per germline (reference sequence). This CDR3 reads CASSPELGSSYEQYF. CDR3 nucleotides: TGTGCCAGCAGCCCCGAGCTAGGGTCGTCCTACGAGCAGTACTTC.

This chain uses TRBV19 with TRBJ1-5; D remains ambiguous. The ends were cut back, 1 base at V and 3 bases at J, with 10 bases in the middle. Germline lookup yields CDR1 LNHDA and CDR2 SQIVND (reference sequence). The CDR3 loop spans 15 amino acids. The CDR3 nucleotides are TGTGCCAGTAGTATAGTTGACGGACCCAATCAGCCCCAGCATTTT. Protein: CASSIVDGPNQPQHF.

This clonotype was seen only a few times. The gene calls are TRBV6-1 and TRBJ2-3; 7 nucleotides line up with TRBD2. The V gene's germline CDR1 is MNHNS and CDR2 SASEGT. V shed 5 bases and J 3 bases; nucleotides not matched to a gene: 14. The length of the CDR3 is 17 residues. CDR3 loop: CASSSVGAGVGTDTQYF. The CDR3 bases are TGTGCCAGCAGTTCAGTAGGGGCGGGAGTTGGGACAGATACGCAGTATTTT.

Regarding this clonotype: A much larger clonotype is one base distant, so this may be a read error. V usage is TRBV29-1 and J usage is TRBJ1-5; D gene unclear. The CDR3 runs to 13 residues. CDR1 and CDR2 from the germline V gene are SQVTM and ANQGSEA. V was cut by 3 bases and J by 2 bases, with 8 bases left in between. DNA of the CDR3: TGCAGCGTTGAGGCAAATGGCAATCAGCCCCAGCATTTT. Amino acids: CSVEANGNQPQHF.

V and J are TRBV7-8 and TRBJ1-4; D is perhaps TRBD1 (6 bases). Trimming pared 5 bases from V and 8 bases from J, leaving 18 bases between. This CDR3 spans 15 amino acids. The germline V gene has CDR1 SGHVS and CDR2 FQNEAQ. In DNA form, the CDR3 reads TGTGCCAGCAGCCTAGGGGGGGTCAGCTGGGAAAAACTGTTTTTT. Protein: CASSLGGVSWEKLFF. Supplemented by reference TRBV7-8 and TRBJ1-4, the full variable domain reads GAGVSQSPRYKVAKRGQDVALRCDPISGHVSLFWYQQALGQGPEFLTYFQNEAQLDKSGLPSDRFFAERPEGSVSTLKIQRTQQEDSAVYLCASSLGGVSWEKLFFGSGTQLSVL.

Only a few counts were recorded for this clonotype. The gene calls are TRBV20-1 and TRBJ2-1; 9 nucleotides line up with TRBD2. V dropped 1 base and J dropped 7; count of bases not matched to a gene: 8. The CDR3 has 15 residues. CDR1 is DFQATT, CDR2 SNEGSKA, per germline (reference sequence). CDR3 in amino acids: CSARVALAGGNEQFF. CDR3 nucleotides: TGCAGTGCTAGAGTAGCACTAGCGGGCGGGAATGAGCAGTTCTTC.

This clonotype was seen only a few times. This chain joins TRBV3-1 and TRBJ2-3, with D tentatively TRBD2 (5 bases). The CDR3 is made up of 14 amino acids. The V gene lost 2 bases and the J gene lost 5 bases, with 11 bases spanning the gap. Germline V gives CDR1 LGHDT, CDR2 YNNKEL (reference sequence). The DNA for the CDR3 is TGTGCCAGCAGCCAACGGGTGGCGGGAGATACGCAGTATTTT. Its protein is CASSQRVAGDTQYF.

This CDR3 reads CASSQGEGVNGNTIYF. The CDR3 DNA reads as TGTGCCAGCAGCCAAGGGGAGGGTGTGAATGGAAACACCATATATTTT. The rearrangement links TRBV3-1 to TRBJ1-3; D ambiguous. V gave up 1 base and J gave up 3 bases, with 13 bases separating them. Germline CDR1 and CDR2: LGHDT and YNNKEL (reference sequence). The CDR3 totals 16 residues.

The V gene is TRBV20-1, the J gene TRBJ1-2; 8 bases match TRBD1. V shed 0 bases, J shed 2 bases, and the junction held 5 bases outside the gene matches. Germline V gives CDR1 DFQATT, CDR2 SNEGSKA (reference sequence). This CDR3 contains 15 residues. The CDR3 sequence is CSARDPGQGNYGYTF. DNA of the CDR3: TGCAGTGCTAGAGACCCTGGACAGGGAAACTATGGCTACACCTTC.

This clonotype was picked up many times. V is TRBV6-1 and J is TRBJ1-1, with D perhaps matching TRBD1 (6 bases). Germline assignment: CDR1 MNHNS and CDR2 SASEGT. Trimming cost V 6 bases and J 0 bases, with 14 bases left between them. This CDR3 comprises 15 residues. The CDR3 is CASRTEQGMNTEAFF. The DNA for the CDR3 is TGTGCCAGCAGGACGGAGCAGGGGATGAACACTGAAGCTTTCTTT.

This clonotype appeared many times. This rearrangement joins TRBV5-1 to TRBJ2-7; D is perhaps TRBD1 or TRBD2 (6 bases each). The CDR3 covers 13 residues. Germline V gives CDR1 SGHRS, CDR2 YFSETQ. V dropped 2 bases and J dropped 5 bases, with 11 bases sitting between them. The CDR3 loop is CASSFGGLNEQYF. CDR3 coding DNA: TGCGCCAGCAGCTTTGGGGGGCTCAACGAGCAGTACTTC.